This record covers a single T cell receptor (beta chain). Its recognized antigen is unknown. Per-base quality was not reported, and no clone a single base away is much larger than it. The data were taken from a study of CD8 T cells in ankylosing spondylitis (dated 2017 in TCRdb). Some background on the complete study: To find TCR variants linked to disease, the study profiled T cell receptor beta repertoires in ankylosing spondylitis patients and healthy donors. The whole study cohort included 108 healthy donors and about two dozen ankylosing spondylitis patients. Peripheral blood samples were taken, and synovial fluid was additionally collected from ankylosing spondylitis patients.

This sample was sequenced with an Illumina HiSeq 2500. TCR beta libraries were prepared by quantitative 5'-RACE with molecular barcodes. The study's processing was this. Disease-linked TCR variants were identified with a new computational method built on a probabilistic model of VDJ rearrangement. TCRdb itself trimmed the public reads at Q25 with fastp, ran MiXCR and retained productive beta chains. Rows matching on CDR3 protein sequence are summarized as one entry with the most common DNA and genes. The authors' filters were not applied to this entry. Counted in this sample were 200,000 to 250,000 distinct CDR3 sequences; over 8.5% of them appeared once. The ten largest make up less than 8% of the sample. Paper-wide results and their limitations: The disease-linked clones were reported as significantly enriched in matched synovial fluid samples from ankylosing spondylitis patients. Blood from ankylosing spondylitis patients appeared to be characterized by a TCR beta motif made up of eight highly homologous amino acid variants. A CD8+ phenotype was shown by the disease-linked clones, which were found at relatively low frequencies in peripheral blood. Some TCR beta motif variants had previously been reported in synovial fluid and blood of reactive arthritis patients, which suggested common disease-initiation mechanisms.

V is pared back by 5 bases and J by 9 bases, with 18 bases lying between the germline termini. Including cysteine and phenylalanine, the CDR3 has 14 amino acids. Left in the record is the CDR3 DNA by itself, 42 bases read in frame from the first base. The germline V gene yields SGHAT for CDR1 and FQNNGV for CDR2. Source material: blood, either unsorted or a sorted T cell fraction (not recorded which). The TCR originated in a male donor with ankylosing spondylitis or in good health (not recorded which). The chain links TRBV11-2 with TRBJ2-3, with a weak D call of TRBD2 (5 bases match). The CDR3 region: CASSPVASVGTQYF. The bases are TGTGCCAGCAGCCCAGTAGCGTCGGTGGGGACGCAGTATTTT.